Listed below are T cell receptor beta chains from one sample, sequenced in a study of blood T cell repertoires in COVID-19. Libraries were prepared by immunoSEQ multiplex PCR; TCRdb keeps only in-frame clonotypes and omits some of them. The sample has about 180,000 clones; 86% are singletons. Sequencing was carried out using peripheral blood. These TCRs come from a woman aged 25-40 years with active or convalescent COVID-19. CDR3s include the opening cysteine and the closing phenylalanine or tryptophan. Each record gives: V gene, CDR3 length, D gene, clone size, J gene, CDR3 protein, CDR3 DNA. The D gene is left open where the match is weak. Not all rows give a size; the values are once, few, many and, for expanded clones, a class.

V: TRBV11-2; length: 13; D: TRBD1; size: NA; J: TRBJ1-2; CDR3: CASSSGQSYGYTF; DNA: TGTGCCAGCAGCTCGGGACAGAGCTATGGCTACACCTTC
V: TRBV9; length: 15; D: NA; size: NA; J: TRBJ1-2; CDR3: CASSVFEVANYGYTF; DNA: TGTGCCAGCAGCGTTTTCGAGGTAGCCAACTATGGCTACACCTTC
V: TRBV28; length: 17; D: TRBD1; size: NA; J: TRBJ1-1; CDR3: CASSSRRTGGMNTEAFF; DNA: TGTGCCAGCAGTTCTAGGCGGACAGGGGGAATGAACACTGAAGCTTTCTTT
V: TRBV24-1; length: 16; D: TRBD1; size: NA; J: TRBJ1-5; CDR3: CATSDKDRVHNQPQHF; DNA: TGTGCCACCAGTGACAAGGACAGGGTCCACAATCAGCCCCAGCATTTT
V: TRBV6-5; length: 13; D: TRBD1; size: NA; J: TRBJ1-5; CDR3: CASSNSVTGAQHF; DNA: TGTGCCAGCAGTAACTCCGTTACAGGGGCCCAGCATTTT
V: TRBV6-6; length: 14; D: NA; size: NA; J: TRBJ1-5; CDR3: CASSYQGSNQPQHF; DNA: TGTGCCAGCAGTTATCAGGGAAGCAATCAGCCCCAGCATTTT
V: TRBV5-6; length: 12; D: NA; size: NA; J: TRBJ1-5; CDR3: CASSPRNQPQHF; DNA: TGTGCCAGCAGCCCGCGAAATCAGCCCCAGCATTTT
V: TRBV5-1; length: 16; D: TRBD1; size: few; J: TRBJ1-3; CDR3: CASSWGTGRPGNTIYF; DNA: TGCGCCAGCAGCTGGGGGACAGGGCGGCCTGGAAACACCATATATTTT
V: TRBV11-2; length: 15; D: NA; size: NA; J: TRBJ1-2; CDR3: CASSPRGDLNYGYTF; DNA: TGTGCCAGCAGCCCGCGCGGCGACCTTAACTATGGCTACACCTTC
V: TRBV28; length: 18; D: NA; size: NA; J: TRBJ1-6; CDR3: CASSSPTGRVLYNSPLHF; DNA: TGTGCCAGCAGTTCCCCCACGGGCAGGGTCCTTTATAATTCACCCCTCCACTTT
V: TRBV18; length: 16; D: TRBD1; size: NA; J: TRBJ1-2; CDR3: CASSPGYRTGNYGYTF; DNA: TGTGCCAGCTCACCAGGCTACCGGACAGGGAACTATGGCTACACCTTC
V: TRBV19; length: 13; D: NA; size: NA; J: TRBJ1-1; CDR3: CASSIGGNTEAFF; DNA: TGTGCCAGTAGTATCGGGGGGAACACTGAAGCTTTCTTT
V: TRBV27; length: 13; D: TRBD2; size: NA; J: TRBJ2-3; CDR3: CASSLTSGRTQYF; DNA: TGTGCCAGCAGTTTGACTAGCGGCAGAACGCAGTATTTT
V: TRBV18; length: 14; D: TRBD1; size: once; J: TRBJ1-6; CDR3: CASSRDRENSPLHF; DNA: TGTGCCAGCTCTCGGGACAGGGAGAATTCACCCCTCCACTTT
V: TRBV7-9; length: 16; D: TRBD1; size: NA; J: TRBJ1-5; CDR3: CASSLAGTGSNQPQHF; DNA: TGTGCCAGCAGCTTAGCCGGGACAGGGAGCAATCAGCCCCAGCATTTT
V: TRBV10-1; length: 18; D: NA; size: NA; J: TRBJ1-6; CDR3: CASSEERPESSYNSPLHF; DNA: TGCGCCAGCAGTGAGGAAAGGCCGGAGAGCTCCTATAATTCACCCCTCCACTTT
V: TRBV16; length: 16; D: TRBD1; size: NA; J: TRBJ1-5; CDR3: CASSRSGTVSNQPQHF; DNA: TGTGCCAGCAGCCGTTCCGGGACAGTTAGCAATCAGCCCCAGCATTTT
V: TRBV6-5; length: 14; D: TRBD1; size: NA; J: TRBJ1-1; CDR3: CAIWRTGRATEAFF; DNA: TGTGCCATCTGGAGGACAGGGAGGGCGACTGAAGCTTTCTTT
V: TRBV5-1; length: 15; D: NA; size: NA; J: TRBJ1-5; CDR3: CASSYAGVGNQPQHF; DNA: TGCGCCAGCAGCTACGCAGGGGTAGGCAATCAGCCCCAGCATTTT
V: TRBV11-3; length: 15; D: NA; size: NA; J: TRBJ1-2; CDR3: CASSLSSVGNYGYTF; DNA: TGTGCCAGCAGCCTATCGTCGGTCGGTAACTATGGCTACACCTTC
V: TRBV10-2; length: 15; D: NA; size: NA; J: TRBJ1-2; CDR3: CASSESTRTGYGYTF; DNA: TGCGCCAGCAGTGAGTCGACACGCACCGGCTATGGCTACACCTTC
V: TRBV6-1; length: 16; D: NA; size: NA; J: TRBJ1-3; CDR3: CASSEVWGSSGNTIYF; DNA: TGTGCCAGCAGTGAAGTCTGGGGCAGCTCTGGAAACACCATATATTTT
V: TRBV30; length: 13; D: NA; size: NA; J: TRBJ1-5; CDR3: CAWRDSLNQPQHF; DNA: TGTGCCTGGAGGGACAGTCTCAATCAGCCCCAGCATTTT
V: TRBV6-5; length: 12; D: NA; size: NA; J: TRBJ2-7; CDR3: CASSPGEDEQYF; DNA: TGTGCCAGCAGTCCCGGGGAGGACGAGCAGTACTTC
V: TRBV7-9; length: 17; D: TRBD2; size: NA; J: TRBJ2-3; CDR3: CASSRKVAGGLTDTQYF; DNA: TGTGCCAGCAGCCGGAAGGTAGCGGGGGGATTAACAGATACGCAGTATTTT
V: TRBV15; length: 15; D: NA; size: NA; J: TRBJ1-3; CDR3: CATSRDREGRNTIYF; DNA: TGTGCCACCAGCAGAGATAGGGAGGGGCGAAACACCATATATTTT
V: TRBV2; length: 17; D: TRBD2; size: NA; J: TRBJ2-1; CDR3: CASRDQGLAVSYNEQFF; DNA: TGTGCCAGCAGGGATCAGGGACTAGCGGTCTCCTACAATGAGCAGTTCTTC
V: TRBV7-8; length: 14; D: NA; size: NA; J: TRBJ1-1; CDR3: CASSFNDLNTEAFF; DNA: TGTGCCAGCAGCTTCAACGACTTGAACACTGAAGCTTTCTTT
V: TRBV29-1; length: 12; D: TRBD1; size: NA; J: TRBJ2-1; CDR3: CSPRGQYNEQFF; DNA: TGCAGCCCCAGGGGGCAGTACAATGAGCAGTTCTTC
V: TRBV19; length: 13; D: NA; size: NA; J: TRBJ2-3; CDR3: CASSSVLTDTQYF; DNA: TGTGCCAGTAGTAGTGTCCTCACAGATACGCAGTATTTT
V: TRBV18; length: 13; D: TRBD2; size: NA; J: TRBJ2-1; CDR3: CASSPLAGAEQFF; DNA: TGTGCCAGCTCACCGTTGGCGGGAGCTGAGCAGTTCTTC
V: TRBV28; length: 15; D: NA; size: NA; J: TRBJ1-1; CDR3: CASSRRGELNTEAFF; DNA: TGTGCCAGCAGCCGACGGGGGGAGCTAAACACTGAAGCTTTCTTT
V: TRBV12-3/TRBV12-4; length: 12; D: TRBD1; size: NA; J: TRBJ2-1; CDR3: CASSTGGREQFF; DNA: TGTGCCAGCAGCACAGGGGGCCGTGAGCAGTTCTTC
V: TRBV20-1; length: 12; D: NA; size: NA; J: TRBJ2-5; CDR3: CSASQGQETQYF; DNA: TGCAGTGCTAGTCAGGGCCAAGAGACCCAGTACTTC
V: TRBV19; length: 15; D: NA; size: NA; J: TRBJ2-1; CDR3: CASSIGAGPYNEQFF; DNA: TGTGCCAGTAGTATAGGGGCAGGGCCTTACAATGAGCAGTTCTTC
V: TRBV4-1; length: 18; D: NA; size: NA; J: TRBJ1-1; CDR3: CASSQQPGYRQANTEAFF; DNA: TGCGCCAGCAGCCAGCAACCGGGGTACCGTCAAGCGAACACTGAAGCTTTCTTT
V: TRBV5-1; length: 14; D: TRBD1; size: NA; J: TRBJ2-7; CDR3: CASSNGQGWNEQYF; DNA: TGCGCCAGCAGCAACGGACAGGGGTGGAACGAGCAGTACTTC
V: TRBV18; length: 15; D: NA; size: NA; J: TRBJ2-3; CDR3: CASSLRQGSTDTQYF; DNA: TGTGCCAGCTCACTTAGGCAGGGGAGCACAGATACGCAGTATTTT
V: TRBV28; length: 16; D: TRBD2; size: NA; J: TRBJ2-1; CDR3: CASRKPRAGGLNEQFF; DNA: TGTGCCAGCAGGAAACCTCGGGCGGGAGGTTTAAATGAGCAGTTCTTC
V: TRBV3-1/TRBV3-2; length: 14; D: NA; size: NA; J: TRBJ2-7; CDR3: CASSPYRGYYEQYF; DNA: TGTGCCAGCAGCCCTTATCGGGGGTACTACGAGCAGTACTTC
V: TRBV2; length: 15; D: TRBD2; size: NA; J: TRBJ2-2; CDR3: CASTRLAGLSGELFF; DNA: TGTGCCAGCACCCGACTAGCGGGGTTGTCCGGGGAGCTGTTTTTT
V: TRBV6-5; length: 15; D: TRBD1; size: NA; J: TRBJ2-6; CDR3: CASLKGASGANVLTF; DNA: TGTGCCAGCCTAAAGGGGGCTTCGGGGGCCAACGTCCTGACTTTC
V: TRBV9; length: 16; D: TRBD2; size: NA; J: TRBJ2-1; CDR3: CASSVAAGGRGDEQFF; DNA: TGTGCCAGCAGCGTGGCCGCGGGGGGAAGGGGCGATGAGCAGTTCTTC
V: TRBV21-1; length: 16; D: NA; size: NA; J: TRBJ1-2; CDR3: CASSKAVGSLLYGYTF; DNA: TGTGCCAGCAGCAAAGCCGTCGGGAGTCTGCTCTATGGCTACACCTTC
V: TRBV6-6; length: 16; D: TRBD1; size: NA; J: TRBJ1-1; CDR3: CASSYPGQGRNTEAFF; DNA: TGTGCCAGCAGTTACCCGGGACAGGGGAGGAACACTGAAGCTTTCTTT
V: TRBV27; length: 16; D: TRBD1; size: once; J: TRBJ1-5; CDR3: CASSSGTGAANQPQHF; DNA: TGTGCCAGCAGTTCGGGAACAGGGGCCGCCAATCAGCCCCAGCATTTT
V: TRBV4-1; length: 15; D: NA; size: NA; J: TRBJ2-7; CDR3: CASSQESGRAYEQYF; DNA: TGCGCCAGCAGCCAAGAGTCGGGCAGGGCCTACGAGCAGTACTTC
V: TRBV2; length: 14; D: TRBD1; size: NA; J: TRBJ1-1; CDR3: CASRQGQGPTEAFF; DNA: TGTGCCAGCAGACAGGGACAGGGCCCCACTGAAGCTTTCTTT